This T cell receptor (beta chain) was retrieved from a study of blood T cell repertoires in COVID-19. Study in general: Both acute and convalescent COVID-19 samples were obtained from the United States, Italy and Spain. Sources were T cells, B-cell-depleted T cells, or PBMCs; the material itself was cDNA or gDNA.

In the study's own analysis: Nucleated cell counts were estimated from reference gene primer amplification. Libraries were prepared by immunoSEQ multiplex PCR; TCRdb keeps only in-frame clonotypes and omits some of them. V, J and clone size are those of that table, while D and trimming were read from the DNA. The repertoire has some 70,000 clones, over 80% of them found once; the top ten carry approximately 8.3%. The CDR3 is 16 amino acids. Per the germline V gene, CDR1 is LNHDA and CDR2 is SQIVND (reference sequence). V lost 5 bases and J lost 3, with 17 bases in between. Sequences were obtained from peripheral blood. The source of this sequence is a man between 45 and 60 years old with active COVID-19. This sequence joins TRBV19 and TRBJ1-5; perhaps TRBD1 as D (5 bases). The CDR3 here is CASSDSREGTNQPQHF. CDR3 nucleotides: TGTGCCAGTAGTGACTCTAGGGAGGGGACCAATCAGCCCCAGCATTTT.